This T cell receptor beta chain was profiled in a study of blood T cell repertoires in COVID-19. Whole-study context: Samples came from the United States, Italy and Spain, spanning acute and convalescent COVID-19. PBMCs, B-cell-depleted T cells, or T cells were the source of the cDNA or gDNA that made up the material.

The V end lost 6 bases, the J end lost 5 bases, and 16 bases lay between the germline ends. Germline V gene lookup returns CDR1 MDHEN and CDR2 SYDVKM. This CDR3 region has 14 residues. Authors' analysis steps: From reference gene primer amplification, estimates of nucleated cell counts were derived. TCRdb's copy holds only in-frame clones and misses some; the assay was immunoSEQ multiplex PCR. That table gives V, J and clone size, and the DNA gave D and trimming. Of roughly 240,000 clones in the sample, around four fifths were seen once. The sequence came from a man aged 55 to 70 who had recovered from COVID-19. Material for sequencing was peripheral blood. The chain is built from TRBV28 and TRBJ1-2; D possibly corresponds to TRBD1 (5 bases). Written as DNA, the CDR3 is TGTGCCAGCAGCACAACGGTAGGGGCTTATGGCTACACCTTC. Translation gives CASSTTVGAYGYTF.